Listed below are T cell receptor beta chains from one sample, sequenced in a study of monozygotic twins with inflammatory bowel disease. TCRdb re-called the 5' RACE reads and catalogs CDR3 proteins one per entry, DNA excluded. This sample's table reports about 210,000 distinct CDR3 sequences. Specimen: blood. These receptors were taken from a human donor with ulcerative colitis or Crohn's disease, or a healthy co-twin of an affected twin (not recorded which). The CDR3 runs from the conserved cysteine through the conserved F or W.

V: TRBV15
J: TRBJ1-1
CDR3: CATSIDRGANTEAFF

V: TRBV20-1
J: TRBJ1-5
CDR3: CSAFNPQGPSNQPQHF

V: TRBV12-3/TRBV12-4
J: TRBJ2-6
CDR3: CVSSLGGGKGDGANVLTF

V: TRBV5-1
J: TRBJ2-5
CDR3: CASSLFDRDQETQYF

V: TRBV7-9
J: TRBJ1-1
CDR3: CASGQGNGAFF

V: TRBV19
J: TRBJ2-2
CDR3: CASSPTPRTGSTGELFF

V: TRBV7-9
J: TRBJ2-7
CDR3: CASSVGLYEQYF

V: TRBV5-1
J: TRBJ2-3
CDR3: CASSWRLAKGLSDTQYF

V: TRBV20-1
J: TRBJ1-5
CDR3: CSALGQGHQPQHF

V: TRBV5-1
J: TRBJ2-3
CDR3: CASSSSPPTDTQYF

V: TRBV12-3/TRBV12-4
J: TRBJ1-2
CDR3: CASSPIYRDRSYGYTF

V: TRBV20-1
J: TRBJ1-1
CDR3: CSARDGGMNTEAFF

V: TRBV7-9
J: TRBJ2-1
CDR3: CASSLVSGFINEQFF

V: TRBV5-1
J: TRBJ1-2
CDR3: CASSLTGTEGYTF

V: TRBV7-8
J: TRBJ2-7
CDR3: CASSRDRAYEQYF

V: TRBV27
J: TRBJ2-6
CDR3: CASRITGANVLTF

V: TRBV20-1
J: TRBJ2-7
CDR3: CSARSGQGTYEQYF

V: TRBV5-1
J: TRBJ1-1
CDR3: CASSLAEGLQGEAFF

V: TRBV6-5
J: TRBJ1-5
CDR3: CASKGTGNQPQHF

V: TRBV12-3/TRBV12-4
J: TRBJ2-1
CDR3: CASSFRGGNNEQFF

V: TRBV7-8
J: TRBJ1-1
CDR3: CASSKGVVSNAEAFF

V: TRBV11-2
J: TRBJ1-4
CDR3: CASSLDGTAARLFF

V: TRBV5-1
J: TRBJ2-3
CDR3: CASSPGLAGSTDTQYF

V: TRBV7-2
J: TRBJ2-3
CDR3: CASSLEVRMVDTQYF